The 15 T cell receptor beta chains listed next were all sequenced from one sample in a study of blood T cell repertoires in COVID-19. Profiled with immunoSEQ multiplex PCR; TCRdb holds only in-frame clones, not every one. The data hold some 210,000 clones, with about four fifths observed a single time. Sample: peripheral blood. The receptors here all came from a woman aged 70-85 years with active or convalescent COVID-19.

The chain uses TRBV14 and TRBJ2-2, with 10 bases aligning to TRBD1. This CDR3 has 16 residues. The V segment lost 4 bases and the J segment 5 bases; nucleotides outside the gene matches: 7. From germline, CDR1 is SGHDN and CDR2 FVKESK. CDR3 bases: TGTGCCAGCAGCCGCGGACAGGGGGGCCGAACCGGGGAGCTGTTTTTT. The encoded protein is CASSRGQGGRTGELFF.

The genes are TRBV19 and TRBJ2-2; D call uncertain. The V end lost 3 bases, the J end lost 7 bases, and 6 bases lay between the germline ends. The CDR3 is 12 residues long. Germline V CDR1 and CDR2: LNHDA, SQIVND (reference sequence). CDR3 residues: CASSIPRGELFF. Here the CDR3 DNA reads TGTGCCAGTAGTATCCCTCGCGGGGAGCTGTTTTTT. Combining the CDR3 with reference TRBV19 and TRBJ2-2 gives the whole variable domain DGGITQSPKYLFRKEGQNVTLSCEQNLNHDAMYWYRQDPGQGLRLIYYSQIVNDFQKGDIAEGYSVSREKKESFPLTVTSAQKNPTAFYLCASSIPRGELFFGEGSRLTVL.

The chain carries TRBV5-1 and TRBJ2-3; D remains unclear. In germline, CDR1 is SGHRS, CDR2 YFSETQ. V gave up 0 bases and J gave up 6 bases, with 11 bases separating them. The CDR3 sequence is 14 residues long. In nucleotides, the CDR3 is TGCGCCAGCAGCTTGGGCGCGATCGTCGATACGCAGTATTTT. Its translation is CASSLGAIVDTQYF. Based on the CDR3 plus reference TRBV5-1 and TRBJ2-3, the full variable domain is KAGVTQTPRYLIKTRGQQVTLSCSPISGHRSVSWYQQTPGQGLQFLFEYFSETQRNKGNFPGRFSGRQFSNSRSEMNVSTLELGDSALYLCASSLGAIVDTQYFGPGTRLTVL.

The chain employs TRBV19 and TRBJ1-1; TRBD1 matches 7 bases. The CDR3 length is 14 residues. The germline CDR1 and CDR2 sequences are LNHDA and SQIVND (reference sequence). Trimming took 4 bases from V and 5 from J; bases not matched to a gene: 7. The DNA for the CDR3 is TGTGCCAGTAGTACACTTCAGGGGGTAACTGAAGCTTTCTTT. Protein: CASSTLQGVTEAFF.

The chain combines TRBV6-6 with TRBJ2-7, with 9 bases identical to TRBD1. The CDR3 sequence is 14 residues long. The germline V gene has CDR1 MNHNY and CDR2 SVGAGI (reference sequence). J lost 3 bases, V lost 2 bases, and 2 bases had no gene match. The CDR3 region has the DNA TGTGCCAGCAGTTACGTGGGACAGGGCTACGAGCAGTACTTC. Its translation: CASSYVGQGYEQYF.

The rearrangement uses TRBV29-1 and TRBJ2-7; TRBD2 is a possible D gene (6 bases). The CDR3 contains 12 residues. Trimming removed 2 bases at V and 6 bases at J, with 11 bases between. Germline loops: CDR1 SQVTM, CDR2 ANQGSEA. The CDR3 protein is CSVEFPEGEQYF. The CDR3 coding sequence is TGCAGCGTTGAATTTCCGGAGGGCGAGCAGTACTTC.

The rearrangement uses TRBV19 and TRBJ2-7; 7 bases fit TRBD1. Germline loops: CDR1 LNHDA, CDR2 SQIVND (reference sequence). This CDR3 is built from 14 residues. Losses at the gene ends were 5 bases for V and 6 bases for J; bases not matched to a gene: 10. CDR3 nucleotides: TGTGCCAGTAGTTTAACAGGGGTATCGCCCGAGCAGTACTTC. Protein product: CASSLTGVSPEQYF.

The chain carries TRBV11-2 and TRBJ2-5; 7 bases align to TRBD2. The V and J ends lost 3 bases and 5 bases, in that order; junction bases with no gene match: 0. Germline V gives CDR1 SGHAT, CDR2 FQNNGV. There are 12 residues in the CDR3. Here the CDR3 reads CASSFGGETQYF. The CDR3 region has the DNA TGTGCCAGCAGCTTCGGGGGGGAGACCCAGTACTTC.

The gene calls are TRBV7-9 and TRBJ2-5; 8 bases fit TRBD2. The junction had 10 bases not matched to a gene; V was cut back by 8 bases and J by 5 bases. The length of the CDR3 is 14 residues. Germline CDR1 SEHNR, CDR2 FQNEAQ (reference sequence). CDR3: CASSLTGGAETQYF. CDR3 nucleotide sequence: TGTGCCAGCTCCCTTACCGGGGGGGCGGAGACCCAGTACTTC. The full variable domain, rest sourced from reference TRBV7-9 and TRBJ2-5, is DTGVSQNPRHKITKRGQNVTFRCDPISEHNRLYWYRQTLGQGPEFLTYFQNEAQLEKSRLLSDRFSAERPKGSFSTLEIQRTEQGDSAMYLCASSLTGGAETQYFGPGTRLLVL.

The CDR3 sequence: CASSELTSNYGYTF. In DNA, the CDR3 is TGTGCCAGCAGTGAATTGACAAGTAACTATGGCTACACCTTC. J is TRBJ1-2 and V is TRBV6-1; D call uncertain. From germline, CDR1 is MNHNS and CDR2 SASEGT. The CDR3 contains 14 residues. Trimming removed 2 bases at V and 1 base at J, with 8 bases between.

The rearrangement links TRBV3-1 (or the pseudogene TRBV3-2) to TRBJ2-2, with 9 bases that match TRBD2. Germline lookup yields CDR1 LGHDT and CDR2 YNNKEL (reference sequence). The CDR3 has 16 residues. The ends lost 1 base at V and 6 bases at J; junction bases unmatched: 6. The CDR3, as DNA: TGTGCCAGCAGCCAAGGCGGCGGGAGGGGCTCCGGGGAGCTGTTTTTT. Translating it yields CASSQGGGRGSGELFF.

The chain carries TRBV3-1 (or the pseudogene TRBV3-2) and TRBJ2-1, with TRBD2 matching over 8 bases. V lost 4 bases to trimming and J lost 0 bases; unmatched junction nucleotides: 5. CDR3 size: 16 residues. The V gene's germline CDR1 is LGHDT and CDR2 YNNKEL (reference sequence). The CDR3 bases are TGTGCCAGCAGCCTCGCGGGAGGCTACTCCTACAATGAGCAGTTCTTC. Translated: CASSLAGGYSYNEQFF.

This clone was seen a few times. The chain carries TRBV5-1 and TRBJ1-5; possibly TRBD1 for D (5 bases). Germline CDR1 and CDR2: SGHRS and YFSETQ. The CDR3 totals 14 residues. With 1 base removed from V and 6 bases from J, the gap between germline ends came to 11 bases. The CDR3 bases are TGCGCCAGCAGCTTGACCCAGGGAGGTCAGCCCCAGCATTTT. As protein: CASSLTQGGQPQHF. The full variable domain, completed using reference TRBV5-1 and TRBJ1-5, is KAGVTQTPRYLIKTRGQQVTLSCSPISGHRSVSWYQQTPGQGLQFLFEYFSETQRNKGNFPGRFSGRQFSNSRSEMNVSTLELGDSALYLCASSLTQGGQPQHFGDGTRLSIL.

The chain links TRBV10-3 to TRBJ1-1; the match to TRBD1 covers 8 bases. This CDR3 comprises 15 residues. The germline V gene encodes CDR1 ENHRY and CDR2 SYGVKD. V shed 1 base and J 4 bases; nucleotides not matched to a gene: 5. Here the CDR3 reads CAISEFPTGATEAFF. The CDR3 nucleotides are TGTGCCATCAGTGAGTTCCCGACAGGGGCCACTGAAGCTTTCTTT.

The J gene is TRBJ1-5, the V gene TRBV6-2 or TRBV6-3; D might be TRBD1 (6 bases). The germline V and J ends were trimmed by 5 bases and 2 bases, with 16 bases remaining between them. The CDR3 covers 16 residues. Germline values: CDR1 MNHEY, CDR2 SVGEGT. CDR3 DNA: TGTGCCAGCAGTCCCCGGGGGGGCGCGGGCAATCAGCCCCAGCATTTT. Its translation is CASSPRGGAGNQPQHF.